These T cell receptor beta chains were read from a single sample in a study of T cell repertoires in cytomegalovirus infection. These TCRs' antigens remain unknown. TCRdb reprocessed the reads via MiXCR and lists one record per CDR3 protein. The sample shows about 500,000 distinct CDR3 sequences, 25% to 35% of them seen only once. This material consisted of cultured PBMCs, taken from culture after CMV antigen stimulation. The receptors were gathered from a human donor in good health (CMV status not recorded). Some clones in this sample may be carry-over from other donors' samples. The CDR3 runs from the conserved cysteine through the conserved F or W. Each record gives: CDR3 protein, CDR3 DNA, CDR3 length, clone size, D gene, J gene, V gene. A D gene is named only where the DNA matches it firmly. Size tells how often a clone was seen (once, few, many) or the class of an expanded clone, and some rows leave it out.

cdr3_aa: CASSLGIGGSSYNEQFF; cdr3_nt: TGTGCCAGCAGTTTAGGAATTGGCGGGAGTTCCTACAATGAGCAGTTCTTC; cdr3_length: 17; clone_size: once; d_call: TRBD2; j_call: TRBJ2-1; v_call: TRBV28
cdr3_aa: CASSQGGRGQNEQFF; cdr3_nt: TGCGCCAGCAGCCAAGGCGGTAGGGGTCAAAATGAGCAGTTCTTC; cdr3_length: 15; clone_size: few; d_call: .; j_call: TRBJ2-1; v_call: TRBV4-3
cdr3_aa: CASSQGTSGRAPDNEQFF; cdr3_nt: TGCGCCAGCAGCCAAGGGACTAGCGGGAGGGCCCCTGACAATGAGCAGTTCTTC; cdr3_length: 18; clone_size: few; d_call: TRBD2; j_call: TRBJ2-1; v_call: TRBV4-3
cdr3_aa: CASRTTSEPYNEQFF; cdr3_nt: TGTGCCAGCAGAACAACTAGCGAACCCTACAATGAGCAGTTCTTC; cdr3_length: 15; clone_size: few; d_call: TRBD2; j_call: TRBJ2-1; v_call: TRBV7-2
cdr3_aa: CASSLYLGGGQVSNEQFF; cdr3_nt: TGTGCCAGCAGCTTATACCTGGGGGGGGGACAGGTGTCCAATGAGCAGTTCTTC; cdr3_length: 18; clone_size: once; d_call: .; j_call: TRBJ2-1; v_call: TRBV11-2
cdr3_aa: CATSDFRLDPNEQFF; cdr3_nt: TGTGCCACCAGTGATTTTCGTTTGGATCCCAATGAGCAGTTCTTC; cdr3_length: 15; clone_size: .; d_call: .; j_call: TRBJ2-1; v_call: TRBV24-1
cdr3_aa: CAWSSLRTSGRWNQETQYF; cdr3_nt: TGTGCCTGGAGTTCTCTTCGGACTAGCGGGAGATGGAATCAAGAGACCCAGTACTTC; cdr3_length: 19; clone_size: few; d_call: TRBD2; j_call: TRBJ2-5; v_call: TRBV30
cdr3_aa: CASSSRLASTGELFF; cdr3_nt: TGTGCCAGCAGCTCCCGACTAGCGAGCACCGGGGAGCTGTTTTTT; cdr3_length: 15; clone_size: .; d_call: TRBD2; j_call: TRBJ2-2; v_call: TRBV11-2
cdr3_aa: CAINTGTGEETQYF; cdr3_nt: TGTGCCATAAACACCGGGACAGGGGAGGAGACCCAGTACTTC; cdr3_length: 14; clone_size: .; d_call: TRBD1; j_call: TRBJ2-5; v_call: TRBV10-3
cdr3_aa: CASSNPGYGYTF; cdr3_nt: TGTGCCAGTAGTAATCCAGGGTATGGCTACACCTTC; cdr3_length: 12; clone_size: .; d_call: .; j_call: TRBJ1-2; v_call: TRBV19
cdr3_aa: CASSSDRGATDTQYF; cdr3_nt: TGTGCCAGCTCATCGGACAGGGGAGCAACAGATACGCAGTATTTT; cdr3_length: 15; clone_size: .; d_call: TRBD1; j_call: TRBJ2-3; v_call: TRBV18
cdr3_aa: CASSLAASTTSEAFF; cdr3_nt: TGTGCCAGCAGCTTAGCGGCCAGTACCACCTCTGAAGCTTTCTTT; cdr3_length: 15; clone_size: few; d_call: .; j_call: TRBJ1-1; v_call: TRBV7-9
cdr3_aa: CATSDKWNEQFF; cdr3_nt: TGTGCCACCAGCGATAAGTGGAATGAGCAGTTCTTC; cdr3_length: 12; clone_size: .; d_call: .; j_call: TRBJ2-1; v_call: TRBV15
cdr3_aa: CASTLRGQYF; cdr3_nt: TGTGCCAGCACTCTACGGGGGCAGTACTTC; cdr3_length: 10; clone_size: .; d_call: .; j_call: TRBJ2-7; v_call: TRBV28
cdr3_aa: CASSLDLHEQYF; cdr3_nt: TGTGCCAGCAGCTTGGATCTCCACGAGCAGTACTTC; cdr3_length: 12; clone_size: many; d_call: .; j_call: TRBJ2-7; v_call: TRBV7-8
cdr3_aa: CSAAGTGVREQYF; cdr3_nt: TGCAGTGCTGCCGGGACAGGGGTAAGGGAGCAGTACTTC; cdr3_length: 13; clone_size: .; d_call: TRBD1; j_call: TRBJ2-7; v_call: TRBV20-1
cdr3_aa: CASSQGLAGGPGTDTQYF; cdr3_nt: TGTGCCAGCAGCCAAGGTCTAGCGGGAGGCCCCGGCACAGATACGCAGTATTTT; cdr3_length: 18; clone_size: .; d_call: TRBD2; j_call: TRBJ2-3; v_call: TRBV4-1